Following are 15 T cell receptor beta chains from one sample sequenced in a study of T-cell memory formation after mild COVID-19. MiXCR was run by TCRdb on the 5' RACE reads, yielding one entry per CDR3 protein. Seen here are over 450,000 distinct CDR3 sequences, roughly 21% observed once, and the top ten hold 9.5% to 15%. The sample consisted of PBMCs or a T cell subset sorted from them (not recorded which). The receptors come from an adult woman who had mild COVID-19 (a few samples of this study predate the infection). Cell type and time point are not known.

In its sample, this clonotype was seen a few times. The rearrangement links TRBV15 to TRBJ2-1, with 14 bases matching TRBD2. The germline V gene has CDR1 LNHNV and CDR2 YYDKDF (reference sequence). This CDR3 contains 16 residues. J gave up 3 bases and V 5 bases, and 3 bases lay outside the gene matches. For the CDR3, the DNA is TGTGCCACCAGCGGGACTAGCGGGGGACACTACAATGAGCAGTTCTTC. This gives the protein CATSGTSGGHYNEQFF.

V and J are TRBV12-3 or TRBV12-4 and TRBJ2-5; tentative D call: TRBD2 (6 bases). This CDR3 is 14 amino acids long. V lost 8 bases to trimming and J lost 4 bases, with 17 bases between them. The CDR3 loop is CASARLGEGETQYF. CDR3 DNA: TGTGCCAGCGCCCGACTAGGAGAGGGAGAGACCCAGTACTTC.

The J gene is TRBJ2-7, the V gene TRBV24-1; 12 bases are a match to TRBD2. The CDR3 is 16 amino acids. In germline, CDR1 is KGHDR, CDR2 SFDVKD. V lost 6 bases, J lost 0 bases, and 5 bases stayed unmatched. CDR3 region: CATSTGTSGHSYEQYF. The CDR3 DNA reads as TGTGCCACCAGTACCGGGACTAGCGGGCACTCCTACGAGCAGTACTTC.

This chain uses TRBV12-3 or TRBV12-4 with TRBJ1-5; a weak D match, TRBD1 (5 bases). V was clipped by 3 bases and J by 3 bases, with 9 bases between them. The CDR3 is made up of 14 amino acids. Here the CDR3 DNA reads TGTGCCAGCAGTTTGTCAGGGAACAATCAGCCCCAGCATTTT. Translating gives CASSLSGNNQPQHF.

The V call is TRBV25-1, the J call TRBJ2-5, with 10 nucleotides matching TRBD1. CDR1 is MGHDK and CDR2 is SYGVNS in the germline V gene. Losses at the gene ends were 7 bases for V and 6 bases for J; bases not matched to a gene: 8. The CDR3 loop spans 14 amino acids. CDR3 DNA: TGTGCCAGCATCCGGGACAGGGGTCGGAAGACCCAGTACTTC. It yields the protein CASIRDRGRKTQYF.

This clonotype has a handful of counts. This chain's CDR3 is CSARPRLSTDTQYF. The CDR3 region has the DNA TGCAGTGCTAGGCCAAGACTTAGCACAGATACGCAGTATTTT. The chain joins TRBV20-1 to TRBJ2-3, with no clear D. The V and J ends lost 3 bases and 0 bases respectively, with 10 bases between them. The CDR3 runs 14 residues. Per the germline V gene, CDR1 is DFQATT and CDR2 is SNEGSKA (reference sequence).

The chain recombines TRBV10-3 with TRBJ2-7; 10 nucleotides line up with TRBD2. The CDR3 is 14 residues long. After removal of 5 bases from V and 6 bases from J, the junction contained 7 bases not matched to a gene. Per germline, CDR1 ENHRY and CDR2 SYGVKD. For the CDR3, the DNA is TGTGCCATCAGTATAATAGCGGGAGGCTCCGAGCAGTACTTC. It specifies CAISIIAGGSEQYF.

This clonotype turned up a few times. This chain links TRBV5-1 with TRBJ1-1; D is possibly TRBD1 (5 bases). CDR1 is SGHRS, CDR2 YFSETQ, per germline. Trimming removed 0 bases at V and 5 bases at J, with 17 bases between. This CDR3 is built from 16 residues. CDR3 nucleotide sequence: TGCGCCAGCAGCTTGGCCCCCGATCAGGGTGAGACTGAAGCTTTCTTT. Residues: CASSLAPDQGETEAFF.

The chain is built from TRBV5-5 and TRBJ1-1; D is possibly TRBD1 (5 bases). This CDR3 contains 16 residues. The germline gives CDR1 SGHKS, CDR2 YYEKEE (reference sequence). Between the trimmed V and J ends, which lost 0 bases and 0 bases, there was a span of 12 bases. The CDR3 region has the DNA TGTGCCAGCAGCTTGGGGCCGGTGGGGGTGAACACTGAAGCTTTCTTT. Protein sequence: CASSLGPVGVNTEAFF.

J is TRBJ2-2 and V is TRBV9, with TRBD1 matching 10 bases. This CDR3 has 17 residues. V dropped 2 bases and J dropped 5; count of bases not matched to a gene: 9. Germline assignment: CDR1 SGDLS and CDR2 YYNGEE. The CDR3, as DNA: TGTGCCAGCAGCGTCCACGAGGGGACAGGGGAAACCGGGGAGCTGTTTTTT. Translation: CASSVHEGTGETGELFF.

This clonotype was observed a handful of times. The J gene is TRBJ2-7, the V gene TRBV7-2, with D possibly being TRBD1 (6 bases). CDR3 size: 15 residues. V lost 4 bases to trimming and J lost 3 bases, with 16 bases between them. Germline CDR1 is SGHTA and CDR2 is FQGNSA. DNA for the CDR3: TGTGCCAGCAGCTCAGCCGGGACATCTTTCTACGAGCAGTACTTC. Its translation: CASSSAGTSFYEQYF.

The chain links TRBV20-1 to TRBJ2-5, with unresolved D. There are 10 residues in the CDR3. CDR1 DFQATT and CDR2 SNEGSKA come from the germline V gene (reference sequence). V was shortened by 3 bases and J by 4 bases, with 3 bases between the two germline ends. The CDR3 DNA reads TGCAGTGCTAGGCCAGAGACCCAGTACTTC. Translating it yields CSARPETQYF.

This clonotype has a handful of counts. The chain carries TRBV5-6 and TRBJ1-6; no firm D call. V was shortened by 2 bases and J by 11 bases, with 14 bases between the two germline ends. The CDR3 contains 14 residues. The V gene's germline CDR1 is SGHDT and CDR2 YYEEEE. The CDR3 DNA follows: TGTGCCAGCAGCTTAAACGGCCCTGAGCCACCCCTCCACTTT. This sequence encodes CASSLNGPEPPLHF.

This clonotype has a handful of counts. This chain joins TRBV7-9 and TRBJ2-2; D perhaps matches TRBD2 (5 bases). The germline V and J ends were trimmed by 3 bases and 2 bases, with 22 bases remaining between them. This CDR3 region has 19 residues. Germline CDR1 SEHNR, CDR2 FQNEAQ (reference sequence). The CDR3 reads CASSFGKGATTLNTGELFF. The CDR3 bases are TGTGCCAGCAGCTTCGGGAAAGGAGCTACCACCCTCAACACCGGGGAGCTGTTTTTT.

The J gene is TRBJ2-1, the V gene TRBV12-3 or TRBV12-4; 11 positions agree with TRBD1. The V gene end was trimmed by 5 bases and the J gene end by 5 bases; junction bases not matched to a gene: 2. CDR3 length: 14 residues. The CDR3 DNA is TGTGCCAGCAGTGGGGACAGGGGGAACAATGAGCAGTTCTTC. It translates to CASSGDRGNNEQFF.